A selection of T cell receptor beta chains follows, all from one sample in a study of T cell responses to AZD1222 COVID-19 vaccine. Some clones are missing from TCRdb's copy, which holds only in-frame ones; the method was immunoSEQ multiplex PCR. The sample includes over 75,000 clones, about 92% of them seen just once. The material sequenced was peripheral blood, taken on day 0 of AZD1222 vaccination. The receptors derive from an adult in good health. Both conserved end residues are trimmed from each CDR3.

cdr3_aa,v_call,j_call
ASSIRLAGVADTQY,TRBV9,TRBJ2-3
ASSLRGGGYSNQPQH,TRBV5-6,TRBJ1-5
ASSLELAAGKLF,TRBV4-1,TRBJ1-4
ANNHRGTKQETQY,TRBV7-7,TRBJ2-5
ASSLDTIDTDTQY,TRBV7-8,TRBJ2-3
ASSDRWGGNQPQH,TRBV6-5,TRBJ1-5
ASLSDSGYTIY,TRBV2,TRBJ1-3
ASSSRGLSYGYT,TRBV7-2,TRBJ1-2
AWSVHRVGTEAF,TRBV30,TRBJ1-1
ASSLGGSSGNTIY,TRBV5-1,TRBJ1-3